This TCR beta chain comes out of a study of PD-1 blockade in classical Hodgkin lymphoma. Every patient relapsed after autologous stem cell transplantation, and brentuximab vedotin exposure varied. Assay: immunoSEQ multiplex PCR; the TCRdb copy retains only in-frame clones and omits some. The table includes around 44,000 clones, 70% to 90% detected once. Sample: peripheral blood mononuclear cells (PBMCs), taken before the second cycle of nivolumab. The sequence came from a human donor with classical Hodgkin lymphoma.

This CDR3 reads CASSPQRGNQETQYF. In DNA, the CDR3 is TGTGCCAGCTCACCACAACGGGGGAACCAAGAGACCCAGTACTTC. V gene TRBV18 combines with J gene TRBJ2-5; the D gene is possibly TRBD2 (6 bases). CDR3 length equals 15 residues. From germline, CDR1 is KGHSH and CDR2 LQKENI. Trimming removed 1 base from V and 0 bases from J, with 9 bases in between.